This TCR beta chain was identified in a study of CD8+CD57+ T cells in acquired aplastic anemia. The overall study: CD4+ reads averaged roughly 10 million in healthy donors.

This clonotype was detected ten times or more. CDR3 and TCR beta VDJ profiling relied on genomic DNA as the template. TCRdb reprocessed the reads via MiXCR and lists one record per CDR3 protein. In the table there are more than 150,000 distinct CDR3 sequences, approximately 46% of which are singletons. The CDR3 consists of 14 residues. Germline V gives CDR1 SGHKS, CDR2 YYEKEE (reference sequence). Trimming removed 4 bases at V and 0 bases at J, with 10 bases between. The sequence was collected from a human donor in good health. The sample consisted of sorted CD4+, CD8+, or CD8+CD57+ T cells (not recorded which) from PBMCs. The chain joins TRBV5-5 to TRBJ1-2; no clear D. As DNA, the CDR3 is TGTGCCAGCAGCCTGACGGTCGCTAACTATGGCTACACCTTC. It codes for CASSLTVANYGYTF.